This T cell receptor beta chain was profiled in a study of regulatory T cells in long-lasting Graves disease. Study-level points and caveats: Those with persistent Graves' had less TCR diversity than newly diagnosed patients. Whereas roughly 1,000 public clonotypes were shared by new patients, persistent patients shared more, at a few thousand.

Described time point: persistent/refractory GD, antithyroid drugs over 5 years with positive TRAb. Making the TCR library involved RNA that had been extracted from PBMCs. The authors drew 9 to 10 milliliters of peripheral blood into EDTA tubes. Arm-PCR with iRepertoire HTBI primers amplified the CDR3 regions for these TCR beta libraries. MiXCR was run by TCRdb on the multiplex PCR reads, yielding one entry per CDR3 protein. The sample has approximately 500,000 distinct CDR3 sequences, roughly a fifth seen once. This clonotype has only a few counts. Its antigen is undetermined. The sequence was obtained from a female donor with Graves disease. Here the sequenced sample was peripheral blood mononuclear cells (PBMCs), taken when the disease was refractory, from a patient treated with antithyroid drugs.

CDR3 region: CASSLVSLGELFF. In DNA form, the CDR3 reads TGTGCCAGCAGCTTAGTATCCTTGGGGGAGCTGTTTTTT. The chain combines TRBV13 with TRBJ2-2; D is unresolved. CDR3 length: 13 residues. Germline CDR1 PRHDT, CDR2 FYEKMQ (reference sequence). Trimming pared 1 base from V and 8 bases from J, leaving 8 bases between.